Listed here are 13 T cell receptor beta chains from one sample, sequenced in a study of cytomegalovirus exposure and HLA in healthy donors. The PCR had 60 Vbeta and 13 Jbeta primers. Assay: immunoSEQ multiplex PCR; the TCRdb copy retains only in-frame clones and omits some. The sample carries about 120,000 clones, about 80% recorded once. The specimen was PBMCs. The source is a young woman in good health and CMV-seronegative.

This clone was detected only once. The rearrangement uses TRBV7-2 and TRBJ1-1, with unresolved D. The CDR3 runs to 13 residues. V was trimmed by 3 bases and J by 6 bases, leaving 11 bases between them. CDR1 is SGHTA, CDR2 FQGNSA, per germline. The CDR3 loop is CASSFLSPAEAFF. The DNA for the CDR3 is TGTGCCAGCAGCTTCCTCTCTCCAGCTGAAGCTTTCTTT.

The chain employs TRBV5-6 and TRBJ1-5; no reliable D call. Looked up from germline, CDR1 is SGHDT and CDR2 is YYEEEE. The length of the CDR3 is 13 residues. V was shortened by 3 bases and J by 11 bases, with 15 bases between the two germline ends. CDR3 bases: TGTGCCAGCAGCTCAGGACGGACTAGGACCCAGCATTTT. This gives the protein CASSSGRTRTQHF.

V usage is TRBV19 and J usage is TRBJ1-1; TRBD1 might be the D (6 bases). The CDR3 loop spans 14 amino acids. V was pared by 5 bases and J by 1 base, with 11 bases between. Germline lookup yields CDR1 LNHDA and CDR2 SQIVND (reference sequence). CDR3 sequence (DNA): TGTGCCAGTAGTGAGCGACAGGAGAACACTGAAGCTTTCTTT. It translates to CASSERQENTEAFF.

The genes are TRBV6-1 and TRBJ1-1; D remains unclear. There are 11 residues in the CDR3. V lost 8 bases, J lost 4 bases, and 8 bases lay in between. CDR1 is MNHNS, CDR2 SASEGT, per germline. The CDR3 DNA sequence: TGTGCCAGCGAGTTTCGCACTGAAGCTTTCTTT. This gives the protein CASEFRTEAFF.

This chain connects TRBV4-1 to TRBJ2-7; TRBD2 matches 8 bases. The CDR3 is 15 residues long. CDR1 is MGHRA, CDR2 YSYEKL, per germline. The V and J ends lost 3 bases and 7 bases, in that order; junction bases with no gene match: 11. The chain's CDR3 is CASSHRTSSPMEQYF. CDR3 DNA sequence: TGCGCCAGCAGCCATAGGACTAGCAGTCCTATGGAGCAGTACTTC.

For this clone: One junction end does not reproduce the germline sequence, and a read error may be involved. The V call is TRBV6-1, the J call TRBJ2-4, with 9 bases aligning to TRBD1. This CDR3 has 16 residues. Germline-derived CDR1 and CDR2 are MNHNS and SASEGT. Written as DNA, the CDR3 is TGTGCCAGCAGTGAAGCCCCCGGGACAGGGAAAAACAGTCAGTACTTC. As protein: CASSEAPGTGKNSQYF.

This clone was observed once. CDR3 sequence reads: CASSLGTVYEKLFF. CDR3 nucleotide sequence: TGTGCCAGCAGCTTGGGGACAGTCTATGAAAAACTGTTTTTT. The chain couples TRBV5-8 to TRBJ1-4; a weak D match, TRBD1 (6 bases). The CDR3 has 14 amino acids. In germline, CDR1 is SGHTS, CDR2 YDEGEE. V dropped 0 bases and J dropped 6 bases, with 9 bases sitting between them.

The chain recombines TRBV7-2 with TRBJ1-1; no definite D call. The V gene's germline CDR1 is SGHTA and CDR2 FQGNSA. V was shortened by 4 bases and J by 4 bases, with 10 bases between the two germline ends. The CDR3 totals 13 residues. CDR3 nucleotides: TGTGCCAGCAGCTACGTAGAGAGCACTGAAGCTTTCTTT. As protein: CASSYVESTEAFF.

The chain couples TRBV5-4 to TRBJ1-2, with D unresolved. The CDR3 has 15 residues. Germline V gives CDR1 SGHNT, CDR2 YYREEE (reference sequence). V dropped 1 base and J dropped 1 base, with 11 bases sitting between them. The CDR3 protein is CASSLTGTHNYGYTF. The CDR3, as DNA: TGTGCCAGCAGCTTGACGGGAACTCATAACTATGGCTACACCTTC.

The chain employs TRBV19 and TRBJ1-1; 8 bases fit TRBD1. This CDR3 has 14 residues. With V trimmed by 3 bases and J by 6 bases, 6 bases remained unmatched. Germline lookup yields CDR1 LNHDA and CDR2 SQIVND (reference sequence). The CDR3 sequence: CASSILAGGPEAFF. CDR3 nucleotides: TGTGCCAGTAGTATCTTGGCAGGGGGCCCTGAAGCTTTCTTT.

The V gene is TRBV10-2, the J gene TRBJ1-1; 8 bases align to TRBD1. This CDR3 contains 14 residues. V lost 3 bases, J lost 5 bases, and 5 bases stayed unmatched. The germline V gene has CDR1 WSHSY and CDR2 SAAADI. CDR3 amino acids: CASSEYRGGTEAFF. The CDR3 nucleotides are TGCGCCAGCAGTGAATACAGGGGGGGAACTGAAGCTTTCTTT.

V and J are TRBV5-1 and TRBJ2-5; 8 positions agree with TRBD2. V shed 2 bases, J shed 4 bases, and the junction held 13 bases outside the gene matches. Germline lookup yields CDR1 SGHRS and CDR2 YFSETQ. This CDR3 has 17 residues. As DNA, the CDR3 is TGCGCCAGCAGCTTAACCGACCGGGGGGGGTTTACAGAGACCCAGTACTTC. Translation gives CASSLTDRGGFTETQYF.

This chain uses TRBV6-5 with TRBJ1-6, with D unclear. Germline values: CDR1 MNHEY, CDR2 SVGAGI. V shed 9 bases and J shed 2 bases, with 5 bases lying between them. CDR3 length equals 12 residues. The CDR3 spells CASNTYNSPLHF. DNA for the CDR3: TGTGCCAGTAACACCTATAATTCACCCCTCCACTTT.